Described below is a single T cell receptor (beta chain) sequence and its context. Its antigen is not known. This sample is part of a study of cytomegalovirus exposure and HLA in healthy donors. Findings of the study overall: Reportedly, diagnosis of cytomegalovirus status by the classifier showed high specificity and sensitivity. In vitro data verified a few CMV-associated chains as specific for CMV antigens. 150 or so TCR beta chains were listed as cytomegalovirus-associated. Some public TCRs appeared in many individuals, while most sequences were rare.

The CDR3 sequence is 16 residues long. Germline CDR1 reads SGHNT; CDR2 reads YYREEE (reference sequence). Trimming took 0 bases from V and 0 from J; bases not matched to a gene: 3. TCRdb keeps only in-frame clones here, not all; method: immunoSEQ multiplex PCR. The sample carries roughly 300,000 clones, 86% recorded once. This chain uses TRBV5-4 with TRBJ2-1; TRBD2 aligns across 7 bases. Sequencing was performed on PBMCs. The TCR sequence derives from a woman aged 18 to 35 in good health and CMV-seronegative. The CDR3 protein is CASSLVGGSSYNEQFF. The DNA of the CDR3 is TGTGCCAGCAGCTTGGTTGGCGGGAGCTCCTACAATGAGCAGTTCTTC.